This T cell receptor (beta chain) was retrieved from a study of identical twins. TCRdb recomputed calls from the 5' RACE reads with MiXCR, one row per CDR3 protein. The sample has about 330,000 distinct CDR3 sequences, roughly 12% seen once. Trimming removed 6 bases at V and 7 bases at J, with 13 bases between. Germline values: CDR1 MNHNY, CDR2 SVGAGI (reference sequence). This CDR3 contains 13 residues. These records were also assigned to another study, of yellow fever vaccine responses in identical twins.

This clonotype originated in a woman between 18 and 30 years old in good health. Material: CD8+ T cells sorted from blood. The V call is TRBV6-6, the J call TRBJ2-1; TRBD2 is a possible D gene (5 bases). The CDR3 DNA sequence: TGTGCCAGCAGGCTTACTAGTTTGAATGAGCAGTTCTTC. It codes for CASRLTSLNEQFF.